This TCR beta chain was sequenced during a study of regulatory T cells in long-lasting Graves disease. Assembly of TCR beta libraries relied on iRepertoire HTBI primers together with Arm-PCR of CDR3 regions. Each CDR3 protein gets one entry after TCRdb re-called the multiplex PCR reads with MiXCR. The sample has about 460,000 distinct CDR3 sequences, about 20% seen once. There are many counts of this clonotype. Time point defined: persistent/refractory GD, antithyroid drugs over 5 years with positive TRAb. RNA extracted from PBMCs served as the sequencing template. The TCR was taken from a female donor with Graves disease. The source material was peripheral blood mononuclear cells (PBMCs), sampled when the disease was refractory, from a patient treated with antithyroid drugs.

CDR3 in amino acids: CASSFDRERGIGSPLHF. CDR3 nucleotide sequence: TGTGCCAGCAGCTTCGACAGGGAGAGGGGTATTGGCTCACCCCTCCACTTT. This chain uses TRBV7-2 with TRBJ1-6; 7 bases align to TRBD1. This CDR3 comprises 17 residues. Germline V lookup: CDR1 SGHTA, CDR2 FQGNSA. J lost 10 bases, V lost 3 bases, and 15 bases had no gene match.